This TCR beta chain was captured in a study of T-cell reconstitution after alpha-beta-depleted transplantation in children. Findings of the study overall: Recipient T cells and thymic progenitors that survived gave rise to the high TCRbeta diversity observed at day 60 in some patients. Several hundred graft clones that had expanded were reportedly the source of alpha-beta T cells about two months after transplant.

It was with unique molecular identifiers that the TCRbeta library was prepared. TCRdb re-called the PCR reads through MiXCR, storing one row per CDR3 protein. This table holds about 500,000 distinct CDR3 sequences, over 9.5% found once. Concerning this clonotype: Antigen unknown.

The CDR3 spans 13 residues. CDR1 is SGHTA and CDR2 is FQGNSA in the germline V gene. Between the trimmed V and J ends, which lost 7 bases and 4 bases, there was a span of 12 bases. Sequenced here: PBMCs, mostly from graft donor cells, sampled 180 days after TCRalphabeta/CD19-depleted stem cell transplant. This TCR came from a female patient aged 2-10 years who had a stem cell transplant for aplastic anemia, so the T cells may come from the graft donor. The chain has TRBV7-2 and TRBJ2-3; no firm D call. The CDR3 DNA follows: TGTGCCAGCAACCCCCTTATTGCAGATACGCAGTATTTT. It specifies CASNPLIADTQYF.